These 18 T cell receptor beta chains share one sample of origin, sequenced in a study of Graves' ophthalmopathy and Graves' hyperthyroidism. The sequenced template was RNA, covering the TCR beta CDR3 region. The library came from an HTBI-primed first-round RT-PCR and a second-round multiplex PCR. TCRdb re-derived calls from the multiplex PCR reads in MiXCR, one entry per CDR3 protein. The table shows 200,000 to 300,000 distinct CDR3 sequences, with around 50% occurring only once. The material sequenced was peripheral blood. Source of these receptors: an adult man with Graves' ophthalmopathy.

This clonotype showed up just a few times. The CDR3 loop is CASSPGTSKYEQYF. The CDR3 nucleotides are TGTGCCAGCAGCCCGGGGACTAGTAAGTACGAGCAGTACTTC. The rearrangement uses TRBV11-3 and TRBJ2-7; TRBD2 matches 8 bases. This CDR3 comprises 14 residues. Germline V gives CDR1 SGHNT, CDR2 YENEEA. The J segment lost 4 bases and the V segment lost 5 bases, leaving 7 bases of the junction unmatched.

The chain carries TRBV10-2 and TRBJ2-5; 7 nucleotides line up with TRBD2. The CDR3 extends over 13 amino acids. V shed 9 bases and J 5 bases; nucleotides not matched to a gene: 9. Germline V CDR1 and CDR2: WSHSY, SAAADI. CDR3 in amino acids: CASYGGTWETQYF. CDR3 DNA sequence: TGCGCCAGTTACGGGGGGACTTGGGAGACCCAGTACTTC.

This clonotype was picked up a small number of times. The chain has TRBV20-1 and TRBJ2-5, with TRBD1 matching over 9 bases. V trimming: 0 bases; J trimming: 1 base; junction bases outside the gene matches: 3. The CDR3 consists of 15 residues. The germline V gene has CDR1 DFQATT and CDR2 SNEGSKA (reference sequence). The CDR3 loop reads CSARDGQGFQETQYF. The CDR3 region has the DNA TGCAGTGCTAGAGATGGACAGGGGTTCCAAGAGACCCAGTACTTC.

This chain uses TRBV3-1 with TRBJ1-5; no clear D. V was cut by 1 base and J by 2 bases, with 6 bases left in between. The V gene's germline CDR1 is LGHDT and CDR2 YNNKEL (reference sequence). The CDR3 is 14 amino acids. The CDR3 loop reads CASSQGSGNQPQHF. The CDR3 nucleotides are TGTGCCAGCAGCCAAGGCTCAGGCAATCAGCCCCAGCATTTT.

As concerns this clonotype: The junction shows a germline mismatch at one end, possibly a read error. The CDR3: CASSMSGSPYEQYF. Here the CDR3 DNA reads TGTGCCAGCAGTATGAGCGGGAGCCCCTACGAGCAGTACTTC. The V and J genes are TRBV10-3 and TRBJ2-7; 8 nucleotides line up with TRBD2. Germline CDR1 is ENHRY and CDR2 is SYGVKD. The CDR3 covers 14 residues.

A remark on this clonotype: At one end the junction does not follow the germline gene, possibly because of a read error. The chain combines TRBV10-2 with TRBJ1-5, with 7 bases that match TRBD1. Looked up from germline, CDR1 is WSHSY and CDR2 is SAAADI. This CDR3 region has 15 residues. CDR3 residues: CASMRQGFGNQPQHF. The CDR3 DNA reads TGTGCCAGCATGCGACAGGGCTTTGGCAATCAGCCCCAGCATTTT.

The gene calls are TRBV20-1 and TRBJ2-7; D is undetermined. The CDR3 loop spans 12 amino acids. Germline-derived CDR1 and CDR2 are DFQATT and SNEGSKA (reference sequence). Trimming shortened V by 8 bases and J by 4 bases, and 15 bases separated the two germline ends. The CDR3 DNA is TGCAGTTACGGTCCCGAAGTGTACGAGCAGTACTTC. Its translation is CSYGPEVYEQYF.

This clonotype was seen ten or more times. The chain joins TRBV20-1 to TRBJ1-3; 9 bases agree with TRBD1. The CDR3 is made up of 14 amino acids. Trimming took 6 bases from V and 4 from J; bases not matched to a gene: 7. In germline, CDR1 is DFQATT, CDR2 SNEGSKA (reference sequence). The CDR3 loop reads CSALDRGSGNTIYF. DNA for the CDR3: TGCAGTGCACTGGACAGGGGTTCCGGAAACACCATATATTTT.

The CDR3, as DNA: TGTGCCAGCAGCTTACAGGGTCCGAACACTGAAGCTTTCTTT. The encoded protein is CASSLQGPNTEAFF. The rearrangement links TRBV7-3 to TRBJ1-1, with a tentative D call TRBD1 (5 bases). The CDR3 sequence is 14 residues long. Germline V gene sequence: CDR1 SGHTA, CDR2 FQGTGA. V was clipped by 2 bases and J by 1 base, with 8 bases between them. Filled out from reference TRBV7-3 and TRBJ1-1, the complete variable domain reads GAGVSQTPSNKVTEKGKYVELRCDPISGHTALYWYRQSLGQGPEFLIYFQGTGAADDSGLPNDRFFAVRPEGSVSTLKIQRTERGDSAVYLCASSLQGPNTEAFFGQGTRLTVV.

The J gene is TRBJ1-1, the V gene TRBV10-3; the D gene is possibly TRBD1 (5 bases). Germline CDR1 is ENHRY and CDR2 is SYGVKD. The CDR3 spans 13 residues. V lost 11 bases, J lost 0 bases, and 13 bases lay in between. The CDR3 DNA reads TGTGCCGCCCGATGGGGCATGAACACTGAAGCTTTCTTT. Encoded protein: CAARWGMNTEAFF.

The chain is built from TRBV24-1 and TRBJ2-5; tentative D call: TRBD1 (6 bases). V dropped 1 base and J dropped 1 base, with 9 bases sitting between them. CDR1 is KGHDR, CDR2 SFDVKD, per germline. The CDR3 loop spans 15 amino acids. CDR3 nucleotide sequence: TGTGCCACCAGTGATTTTCGGGACACCCAAGAGACCCAGTACTTC. It is translated as CATSDFRDTQETQYF.

The V gene is TRBV5-5, the J gene TRBJ2-5; no firm D call. V was shortened by 0 bases and J by 3 bases, with 12 bases between the two germline ends. Per the germline V gene, CDR1 is SGHKS and CDR2 is YYEKEE (reference sequence). This CDR3 has 15 residues. CDR3 bases: TGTGCCAGCAGCTTGGGCGACTCTTTCAAAGAGACCCAGTACTTC. The encoded protein is CASSLGDSFKETQYF.

This clonotype was detected ten times or more. The rearrangement links TRBV19 to TRBJ1-4; D remains unclear. Germline-derived CDR1 and CDR2 are LNHDA and SQIVND (reference sequence). This CDR3 region has 14 residues. Trimming took 8 bases from V and 3 from J, leaving 13 bases between them. CDR3 amino acids: CASASSAANEKLFF. CDR3 in DNA: TGTGCCAGTGCCTCGTCGGCGGCTAATGAAAAACTGTTTTTT. The full variable domain, its missing parts supplied by reference TRBV19 and TRBJ1-4, is DGGITQSPKYLFRKEGQNVTLSCEQNLNHDAMYWYRQDPGQGLRLIYYSQIVNDFQKGDIAEGYSVSREKKESFPLTVTSAQKNPTAFYLCASASSAANEKLFFGSGTQLSVL.

The chain joins TRBV20-1 to TRBJ1-2; TRBD1 is a possible D gene (6 bases). Germline values: CDR1 DFQATT, CDR2 SNEGSKA (reference sequence). Trimming shortened V by 3 bases and J by 7 bases, and 12 bases separated the two germline ends. This CDR3 has 12 residues. The CDR3 DNA sequence: TGCAGTGCTAGGGGGGCAAGGGCTGGCTACACCTTC. Its protein is CSARGARAGYTF.

The chain couples TRBV7-8 to TRBJ2-7, with D possibly being TRBD1 (5 bases). Germline CDR1 SGHVS, CDR2 FQNEAQ. The CDR3 runs 13 residues. V lost 9 bases, J lost 5 bases, and 17 bases lay in between. The CDR3: CASSRGNSDEQYF. The CDR3, as DNA: TGTGCCAGTAGTAGGGGAAACAGCGACGAGCAGTACTTC.

This chain links TRBV11-3 with TRBJ2-7, with TRBD1 matching over 9 bases. This CDR3 comprises 19 residues. Trimming at V came to 2 bases and at J to 5 bases, leaving 19 bases not matched to a gene. In germline, CDR1 is SGHNT, CDR2 YENEEA. The chain's CDR3 is CASSLSLWGRNRGHDEQYF. CDR3 bases: TGTGCCAGCAGCTTAAGTCTTTGGGGTCGGAACAGGGGGCATGACGAGCAGTACTTC.

This clonotype occurred a few times. The V and J genes are TRBV10-3 and TRBJ1-1, with TRBD1 as a possible D gene (6 bases). Per the germline V gene, CDR1 is ENHRY and CDR2 is SYGVKD. The V end lost 5 bases, the J end lost 1 base, and 14 bases lay between the germline ends. The CDR3 sequence is 15 residues long. In DNA form, the CDR3 reads TGTGCCATCAGTTCGGCAGGGGTCAAGAACACTGAAGCTTTCTTT. Its translation: CAISSAGVKNTEAFF.

The gene calls are TRBV12-3 or TRBV12-4 and TRBJ1-3; 8 nucleotides match TRBD1. The CDR3 is 15 amino acids. Losses at the gene ends were 6 bases for V and 2 bases for J; bases not matched to a gene: 6. This CDR3 reads CASSLPTGAGNTIYF. The CDR3 DNA reads as TGTGCCAGCAGCCTGCCGACAGGGGCTGGAAACACCATATATTTT.